These 20 T cell receptor beta chains came from one sample sequenced in a study of blood T cells in healthy people across ages. With a J-beta primer mix and a sample-barcoded 5' primer, a second PCR ran about 7 to 12 cycles. TCRdb re-called the 5' RACE reads with MiXCR, one entry per CDR3 protein. There are some 640,000 distinct CDR3 sequences in the sample; approximately 30% occur only once, and less than 20% lies in the top ten. The specimen sequenced was blood. The receptors were sampled from a woman over 75 in good health.

Ten or more counts support this clonotype. The gene calls are TRBV6-4 and TRBJ2-5; 8 bases align to TRBD1. The DNA end is more similar to TRBJ2-7, so the J call may be wrong. There are 13 residues in the CDR3. Germline CDR1 and CDR2: MRHNA and SNTAGT. The CDR3 sequence: CASSARTGSEQYF. Written as DNA, the CDR3 is TGTGCCAGCAGTGCCCGGACAGGGTCCGAGCAGTACTTC.

There are many counts of this clonotype. J is TRBJ2-7 and V is TRBV7-2, with D maybe TRBD1 (5 bases). The length of the CDR3 is 14 residues. The ends were cut back, 0 bases at V and 5 bases at J, with 11 bases in the middle. In germline, CDR1 is SGHTA, CDR2 FQGNSA. The CDR3, as DNA: TGTGCCAGCAGCTTAGCCAGGCAGGGTCACGAGCAGTACTTC. Amino acids: CASSLARQGHEQYF.

This clonotype appeared many times. The chain combines TRBV11-2 with TRBJ2-5; TRBD2 matches at 10 bases. Germline V lookup: CDR1 SGHAT, CDR2 FQNNGV. V lost 3 bases to trimming and J lost 12 bases; unmatched junction nucleotides: 7. This CDR3 contains 13 residues. The CDR3 spells CASSFRLAGRKYF. CDR3 nucleotide sequence: TGTGCCAGCAGCTTTCGACTAGCGGGTAGAAAGTACTTC. Complete variable domain (other parts from reference TRBV11-2 and TRBJ2-5): EAGVAQSPRYKIIEKRQSVAFWCNPISGHATLYWYQQILGQGPKLLIQFQNNGVVDDSQLPKDRFSAERLKGVDSTLKIQPAKLEDSAVYLCASSFRLAGRKYFGPGTRLLVL.

This chain connects TRBV9 to TRBJ2-6, with 7 bases matching TRBD2. V gave up 3 bases and J gave up 2 bases; unmatched junction bases: 8. The CDR3 has 17 residues. Per the germline V gene, CDR1 is SGDLS and CDR2 is YYNGEE. CDR3 DNA: TGTGCCAGCAGCGCTCCGGGAGGTCGGGCTGGGGCCAACGTCCTGACTTTC. Residues: CASSAPGGRAGANVLTF.

The rearrangement links TRBV24-1 to TRBJ2-1, with a tentative D call TRBD1 (7 bases). The J call could be wrong; TRBJ2-7 is a better fit for the DNA end. The CDR3 runs to 16 residues. CDR1 is KGHDR, CDR2 SFDVKD, per germline. The CDR3 loop is CATSDCSRTGGYEQYF. CDR3 DNA sequence: TGTGCCACCAGTGATTGTAGTCGGACAGGAGGGTACGAGCAGTACTTC.

The CDR3 sequence: CASSLSTVRGRSPLHF. The CDR3 nucleotides are TGTGCCAGCAGTTTATCGACAGTGCGGGGGAGATCACCCCTCCACTTT. This rearrangement joins TRBV27 to TRBJ1-6; tentative D call: TRBD1 (5 bases). This CDR3 is 16 amino acids long. The germline V gene has CDR1 MNHEY and CDR2 SMNVEV (reference sequence). V was shortened by 0 bases and J by 10 bases, with 16 bases between the two germline ends.

This clonotype was counted at least ten times. J is TRBJ1-2 and V is TRBV10-3; D ambiguous. V lost 2 bases to trimming and J lost 4 bases, with 8 bases between them. Germline loops: CDR1 ENHRY, CDR2 SYGVKD. The CDR3 has 13 amino acids. The CDR3 bases are TGTGCCATCAGTGAGCTCCCGGCCTATGGCTACACCTTC. Amino acid sequence: CAISELPAYGYTF.

This clonotype was observed at least ten times. The genes are TRBV5-1 and TRBJ2-7; TRBD2 matches at 9 bases. CDR3 length equals 14 residues. J lost 7 bases, V lost 4 bases, and 9 bases had no gene match. Germline lookup yields CDR1 SGHRS and CDR2 YFSETQ. This CDR3 reads CASSPAGGAGEQYF. The DNA for the CDR3 is TGCGCCAGCAGCCCCGCGGGAGGGGCGGGGGAGCAGTACTTC.

This clonotype was found many times. The chain carries TRBV10-3 and TRBJ1-2; weak D call: TRBD1 (5 bases). Germline values: CDR1 ENHRY, CDR2 SYGVKD. V shed 6 bases and J shed 3 bases, with 17 bases lying between them. This CDR3 contains 15 residues. The DNA for the CDR3 is TGTGCCATCAGGCCGTCGGGGGGTCAGGACTATGGCTACACCTTC. Protein: CAIRPSGGQDYGYTF.

As to this clonotype: This may be a read error, as it is one base from a much larger clone. The gene calls are TRBV7-2 and TRBJ2-7; D perhaps matches TRBD2 (5 bases). CDR1 SGHTA and CDR2 FQGNSA come from the germline V gene. CDR3 length: 15 amino acids. Trimming took 2 bases from V and 4 from J, leaving 15 bases between them. CDR3 DNA: TGTGCCAGCAGCTTAAGAGGAGGTCTAGGATACGAGCAGTACTTC. This encodes CASSLRGGLGYEQYF.

The V and J genes are TRBV7-8 and TRBJ1-1; D is undetermined. The V end lost 4 bases, the J end lost 4 bases, and 16 bases lay between the germline ends. Germline V gives CDR1 SGHVS, CDR2 FQNEAQ. This CDR3 has 15 residues. The chain's CDR3 is CASSSFGRQVTEAFF. The CDR3 bases are TGTGCCAGCAGCTCCTTCGGACGGCAGGTCACTGAAGCTTTCTTT.

This clonotype came up many times. V usage is TRBV29-1 and J usage is TRBJ1-2; no definite D call. The CDR3 spans 13 residues. V lost 3 bases and J 4 bases, leaving 12 bases between the germline ends. Germline values: CDR1 SQVTM, CDR2 ANQGSEA. CDR3 sequence reads: CSVELDGTYGYTF. The CDR3 coding sequence is TGCAGCGTTGAGCTTGACGGAACCTATGGCTACACCTTC. The full variable domain, its missing parts supplied by reference TRBV29-1 and TRBJ1-2, is SAVISQKPSRDICQRGTSLTIQCQVDSQVTMMFWYRQQPGQSLTLIATANQGSEATYESGFVIDKFPISRPNLTFSTLTVSNMSPEDSSIYLCSVELDGTYGYTFGSGTRLTVV.

This clonotype was picked up a small number of times. This rearrangement joins TRBV6-1 to TRBJ2-7, with 7 bases lining up with TRBD1. The CDR3 has 12 amino acids. In germline, CDR1 is MNHNS, CDR2 SASEGT. V lost 6 bases, J lost 6 bases, and 5 bases stayed unmatched. The CDR3: CASSRGYGEQYF. CDR3 nucleotide sequence: TGTGCCAGCAGCAGGGGGTATGGCGAGCAGTACTTC.

This clonotype has more than one count but fewer than ten. This rearrangement joins TRBV20-1 to TRBJ1-5, with a weak D call TRBD1 (6 bases). This CDR3 is 15 amino acids long. Deletions cut 4 bases from V and 1 base from J, with 14 bases between. The germline V gene has CDR1 DFQATT and CDR2 SNEGSKA (reference sequence). The CDR3 loop is CSAITGAGSNQPQHF. The CDR3 DNA reads TGCAGTGCTATAACGGGGGCCGGGAGCAATCAGCCCCAGCATTTT.

This clonotype was recorded a few times. A much larger clone differs by one base, so this may be a read error. CDR3 in DNA: TGCAGCGCTGCCTTACGGGGGATCGGCGCAGATACGCAGTATTTT. This sequence encodes CSAALRGIGADTQYF. This chain connects TRBV29-1 to TRBJ2-3, with D maybe TRBD2 (6 bases). V lost 7 bases and J 4 bases, leaving 21 bases between the germline ends. The CDR3 runs 15 residues. Germline CDR1 reads SQVTM; CDR2 reads ANQGSEA.

Only a few counts were recorded for this clonotype. The chain combines TRBV7-2 with TRBJ2-2; perhaps TRBD1 as D (5 bases). Germline V gene sequence: CDR1 SGHTA, CDR2 FQGNSA. The V and J ends lost 1 base and 4 bases respectively, with 13 bases between them. The CDR3 runs 16 residues. The CDR3 DNA reads TGTGCCAGCAGCTTAGATCTGGGTCAGGGCACCGGGGAGCTGTTTTTT. Translated, it gives CASSLDLGQGTGELFF.

This clonotype was counted many times. The CDR3 reads CASSFQQDRFF. CDR3 DNA sequence: TGTGCCAGCAGTTTCCAGCAAGACCGGTTCTTC. The chain has TRBV28 and TRBJ2-1; D is unresolved. The CDR3 has 11 amino acids. CDR1 and CDR2 (germline): MDHEN, SYDVKM. V was cut by 3 bases and J by 15 bases, with 12 bases left in between.

This chain links TRBV3-1 with TRBJ2-2; 8 bases match TRBD1. The CDR3 sequence is 17 residues long. V shed 0 bases and J 6 bases; nucleotides not matched to a gene: 9. CDR1 is LGHDT, CDR2 YNNKEL, per germline (reference sequence). CDR3 amino acids: CASSQDRQGAFAGELFF. CDR3 DNA: TGTGCCAGCAGCCAAGATAGGCAGGGGGCGTTCGCCGGGGAGCTGTTTTTT. Looking up the rest from reference TRBV3-1 and TRBJ2-2 gives the full variable domain: DTAVSQTPKYLVTQMGNDKSIKCEQNLGHDTMYWYKQDSKKFLKIMFSYNNKELIINETVPNRFSPKSPDKAHLNLHINSLELGDSAVYFCASSQDRQGAFAGELFFGEGSRLTVL.

This rearrangement joins TRBV20-1 to TRBJ2-5; 7 bases align to TRBD2. Germline V CDR1 and CDR2: DFQATT, SNEGSKA (reference sequence). The CDR3 runs 14 residues. After removal of 6 bases from V and 5 bases from J, the junction contained 12 bases not matched to a gene. DNA of the CDR3: TGCAGTGCCGCTCCGGGGGGTACAAGGGAGACCCAGTACTTC. Its translation: CSAAPGGTRETQYF.

J is TRBJ1-5 and V is TRBV6-2 or TRBV6-3; D uncertain. CDR1 is MNHEY and CDR2 is SVGEGT in the germline V gene. V shed 5 bases and J shed 3 bases, with 17 bases lying between them. This CDR3 has 16 amino acids. CDR3 sequence reads: CASSPRYGYPNQPQHF. In DNA form, the CDR3 reads TGTGCCAGCAGTCCGCGATACGGATACCCCAATCAGCCCCAGCATTTT.